A single sample gave rise to the 30 T cell receptor beta chains below, sequenced in a study of blood T cell repertoires in COVID-19. Here immunoSEQ multiplex PCR was the method, and the copy in TCRdb shows in-frame clones only, minus some. The table includes under 200,000 clones, around three quarters detected once. Sequenced material: peripheral blood. Source of these receptors: a man between 70 and 80 years old with active or convalescent COVID-19.

This chain connects TRBV3-1 (or the pseudogene TRBV3-2) to TRBJ1-6, with D unclear. Germline-derived CDR1 and CDR2 are LGHDT and YNNKEL (reference sequence). The CDR3 covers 16 residues. V was clipped by 1 base and J by 8 bases, with 15 bases between them. The CDR3 protein is CASSQGWIGRDSPLHF. The CDR3 nucleotides are TGTGCCAGCAGCCAAGGATGGATAGGGAGGGATTCACCCCTCCACTTT.

This chain connects TRBV11-2 to TRBJ2-5, with D uncertain. Germline CDR1 SGHAT, CDR2 FQNNGV. The V gene lost 5 bases and the J gene lost 4 bases, with 8 bases spanning the gap. This CDR3 contains 12 residues. CDR3 DNA sequence: TGTGCCAGCAGCCAAAACAGAGAGACCCAGTACTTC. This gives the protein CASSQNRETQYF.

The V call is TRBV24-1, the J call TRBJ1-4, with D maybe TRBD1 (6 bases). The CDR3 totals 17 residues. V dropped 9 bases and J dropped 4 bases, with 23 bases sitting between them. Germline values: CDR1 KGHDR, CDR2 SFDVKD. CDR3 region: CATLGCFRGGLNEKLFF. The CDR3 nucleotides are TGTGCCACCTTGGGATGCTTTCGCGGGGGCCTTAATGAAAAACTGTTTTTT.

V usage is TRBV6-2 or TRBV6-3 and J usage is TRBJ2-7, with TRBD1 matching 9 bases. CDR3 length equals 17 residues. Losses at the gene ends were 4 bases for V and 4 bases for J; bases not matched to a gene: 14. CDR1 is MNHEY, CDR2 SVGEGT, per germline. The CDR3 sequence: CASSFNPGDRDTYEQYF. CDR3 in DNA: TGTGCCAGCAGTTTCAACCCCGGGGACAGGGATACGTACGAGCAGTACTTC.

Note on this clone: The same CDR3 is also encoded by other DNA sequences in this sample. The chain links TRBV6-5 to TRBJ1-2; 8 nucleotides align to TRBD1. V gave up 6 bases and J gave up 3 bases; unmatched junction bases: 3. The CDR3 sequence is 13 residues long. Germline V CDR1 and CDR2: MNHEY, SVGAGI. The CDR3: CASRTDRDYGYTF. CDR3 DNA: TGTGCCAGCAGAACGGACAGGGACTATGGCTACACCTTC.

This sequence joins TRBV6-5 and TRBJ2-7; 9 positions match TRBD1. Trimming at V came to 6 bases and at J to 7 bases, leaving 7 bases not matched to a gene. CDR3 size: 13 residues. In germline, CDR1 is MNHEY, CDR2 SVGAGI. CDR3 coding DNA: TGTGCCAGCAGAAAACAGGGGGCGCGGGAGCAGTACTTC. Encoded protein: CASRKQGAREQYF.

This clone appeared a few times. The chain uses TRBV2 and TRBJ1-2, with TRBD1 as a possible D gene (6 bases). The CDR3 covers 14 residues. CDR1 and CDR2 (germline): SNHLY, FYNNEI. V was trimmed by 5 bases and J by 1 base, leaving 11 bases between them. CDR3 DNA sequence: TGTGCCAGCAGTCCGGACAGCCATAACTATGGCTACACCTTC. This codes for CASSPDSHNYGYTF. Together with reference TRBV2 and TRBJ1-2, the CDR3 gives the full variable domain: EPEVTQTPSHQVTQMGQEVILRCVPISNHLYFYWYRQILGQKVEFLVSFYNNEISEKSEIFDDQFSVERPDGSNFTLKIRSTKLEDSAMYFCASSPDSHNYGYTFGSGTRLTVV.

This chain links TRBV14 with TRBJ2-5; D may be TRBD2 (5 bases). Germline V gene data show CDR1 as SGHDN and CDR2 as FVKESK. Trimming left V 1 base short and J 5 bases short, with 11 bases between. The CDR3 length is 14 residues. In DNA, the CDR3 is TGTGCCAGCAGCCAAGTGTCAACGGGGGAGACCCAGTACTTC. This encodes CASSQVSTGETQYF.

The chain is built from TRBV18 and TRBJ2-3; possibly TRBD2 for D (6 bases). CDR1 and CDR2 from the germline V gene are KGHSH and LQKENI. The CDR3 length is 15 residues. The V and J ends lost 6 bases and 0 bases respectively, with 13 bases between them. For the CDR3, the DNA is TGTGCCAGCTCGCCTACCGGGACTAGCACAGATACGCAGTATTTT. Translation: CASSPTGTSTDTQYF.

The V gene is TRBV5-1, the J gene TRBJ1-4; the match to TRBD1 covers 8 bases. The V gene end was trimmed by 8 bases and the J gene end by 4 bases; junction bases not matched to a gene: 10. CDR3 length equals 15 residues. Germline V CDR1 and CDR2: SGHRS, YFSETQ. The CDR3 nucleotides are TGCGCCAGTTCTATGGACAGGGTGGATAATGAAAAACTGTTTTTT. This gives the protein CASSMDRVDNEKLFF.

V and J are TRBV10-3 and TRBJ2-7; 7 bases line up with TRBD1. The junction had 12 bases not matched to a gene; V was cut back by 4 bases and J by 3 bases. The CDR3 runs to 16 residues. Germline CDR1 ENHRY, CDR2 SYGVKD. CDR3 loop: CAISAGQAVSGYEQYF. The CDR3 DNA sequence: TGTGCCATCAGTGCCGGACAGGCCGTATCCGGCTACGAGCAGTACTTC.

The chain couples TRBV5-1 to TRBJ2-3; D is ambiguous. Germline V gene data show CDR1 as SGHRS and CDR2 as YFSETQ. The CDR3 covers 12 residues. Trimming shortened V by 4 bases and J by 3 bases, and 6 bases separated the two germline ends. Here the CDR3 DNA reads TGCGCCAGCAGCCGACTTACAGATACGCAGTATTTT. It is translated as CASSRLTDTQYF. Full variable domain (remainder filled in from reference TRBV5-1 and TRBJ2-3): KAGVTQTPRYLIKTRGQQVTLSCSPISGHRSVSWYQQTPGQGLQFLFEYFSETQRNKGNFPGRFSGRQFSNSRSEMNVSTLELGDSALYLCASSRLTDTQYFGPGTRLTVL.

V usage is TRBV18 and J usage is TRBJ2-7, with 10 bases that match TRBD1. Germline V lookup: CDR1 KGHSH, CDR2 LQKENI. This CDR3 contains 17 residues. J gave up 2 bases and V 3 bases, and 10 bases lay outside the gene matches. Here the CDR3 reads CASSPLVFGTGAYEQYF. The DNA for the CDR3 is TGTGCCAGCTCACCCCTAGTATTCGGGACAGGGGCCTACGAGCAGTACTTC.

The chain carries TRBV29-1 and TRBJ1-1; D unresolved. The CDR3 sequence is 12 residues long. CDR1 is SQVTM, CDR2 ANQGSEA, per germline. The V end lost 7 bases, the J end lost 0 bases, and 9 bases lay between the germline ends. This CDR3 is CSDRGLNTEAFF. The CDR3, as DNA: TGCAGCGACCGAGGTTTGAACACTGAAGCTTTCTTT.

J is TRBJ2-3 and V is TRBV4-1; tentative D call: TRBD2 (5 bases). The CDR3 is 14 amino acids. V lost 0 bases to trimming and J lost 4 bases, with 8 bases between them. Germline lookup yields CDR1 MGHRA and CDR2 YSYEKL. CDR3 region: CASSQDWGADTQYF. DNA for the CDR3: TGCGCCAGCAGCCAAGATTGGGGAGCAGATACGCAGTATTTT.

This chain links TRBV29-1 with TRBJ1-2; D not resolved. Germline V CDR1 and CDR2: SQVTM, ANQGSEA. The CDR3 runs 12 residues. Between the trimmed V and J ends, which lost 4 bases and 5 bases, there was a span of 11 bases. CDR3 nucleotides: TGCAGCGTTGGCCGGTCCGGTTATGGCTACACCTTC. Encoded protein: CSVGRSGYGYTF.

V gene TRBV2 combines with J gene TRBJ2-7; the D is unclear. The germline gives CDR1 SNHLY, CDR2 FYNNEI. This CDR3 comprises 12 residues. Trimming stripped 7 bases from V and 0 bases from J, with 7 bases between. CDR3 loop: CASTTDSYEQYF. CDR3 bases: TGTGCCAGCACCACAGACTCCTACGAGCAGTACTTC.

The gene calls are TRBV6-5 and TRBJ1-1, with D possibly matching TRBD1 (5 bases). V was cut by 2 bases and J by 1 base, with 8 bases left in between. The CDR3 is made up of 14 amino acids. Germline V gene data show CDR1 as MNHEY and CDR2 as SVGAGI. The CDR3 spells CASSYLQANTEAFF. DNA for the CDR3: TGTGCCAGCAGTTACCTACAGGCGAACACTGAAGCTTTCTTT.

The rearrangement joins TRBV5-1 to TRBJ1-3; a weak D match, TRBD1 (6 bases). CDR1 SGHRS and CDR2 YFSETQ come from the germline V gene. The V end was cut by 3 bases, the J end by 2 bases, with 15 bases between. The CDR3 sequence is 16 residues long. The chain's CDR3 is CASSSRTAKTGNTIYF. As DNA, the CDR3 is TGCGCCAGCAGCTCTCGGACAGCCAAAACTGGAAACACCATATATTTT.

The chain employs TRBV2 and TRBJ1-4; 10 nucleotides line up with TRBD1. CDR3 length: 13 residues. With V trimmed by 10 bases and J by 7 bases, 6 bases remained unmatched. The germline V gene encodes CDR1 SNHLY and CDR2 FYNNEI. CDR3 nucleotide sequence: TGTGCCACCTCCGGGACAGGGGCTGAAAAACTGTTTTTT. Residues: CATSGTGAEKLFF.

The V and J genes are TRBV29-1 and TRBJ1-1; D gene uncertain. Trimming took off 6 bases at V and 10 bases at J, with 21 bases between the two ends. The CDR3 covers 13 residues. Germline CDR1 reads SQVTM; CDR2 reads ANQGSEA. The CDR3: CSVTLGGLLVAFF. The CDR3 DNA is TGCAGCGTCACTTTGGGAGGGCTCTTAGTAGCTTTCTTT. The full variable domain, its missing parts supplied by reference TRBV29-1 and TRBJ1-1, is SAVISQKPSRDICQRGTSLTIQCQVDSQVTMMFWYRQQPGQSLTLIATANQGSEATYESGFVIDKFPISRPNLTFSTLTVSNMSPEDSSIYLCSVTLGGLLVAFFGQGTRLTVV.

The chain joins TRBV6-6 to TRBJ1-2, with D perhaps TRBD1 (5 bases). The CDR3 is made up of 15 amino acids. Per the germline V gene, CDR1 is MNHNY and CDR2 is SVGAGI (reference sequence). Trimming took 2 bases from V and 8 from J, leaving 18 bases between them. The CDR3 nucleotides are TGTGCCAGCAGTTACGAGCAGGGCCCTATACAGGGCTACACCTTC. It is translated as CASSYEQGPIQGYTF.

The chain has TRBV5-4 and TRBJ2-1; D gene unclear. Germline V gene sequence: CDR1 SGHNT, CDR2 YYREEE (reference sequence). The CDR3 covers 11 residues. Trimming took off 6 bases at V and 11 bases at J, with 12 bases between the two ends. CDR3 DNA sequence: TGTGCCAGCAACGATCTTGAGCAGCAGTTCTTC. Residues: CASNDLEQQFF. Full variable domain (missing parts from reference TRBV5-4 and TRBJ2-1): ETGVTQSPTHLIKTRGQQVTLRCSSQSGHNTVSWYQQALGQGPQFIFQYYREEENGRGNFPPRFSGLQFPNYSSELNVNALELDDSALYLCASNDLEQQFFGPGTRLTVL.

The sample holds a few counts of this clone. The V and J genes are TRBV2 and TRBJ2-7; D is possibly TRBD1 (7 bases). Germline values: CDR1 SNHLY, CDR2 FYNNEI. V lost 3 bases and J 4 bases, leaving 16 bases between the germline ends. The CDR3 runs to 15 residues. The DNA for the CDR3 is TGTGCCAGCAGTGAGGAGGGGGCCCCAGGTTACGAGCAGTACTTC. This encodes CASSEEGAPGYEQYF.

The chain recombines TRBV3-1 (or the pseudogene TRBV3-2) with TRBJ2-5; 9 nucleotides line up with TRBD2. Germline-derived CDR1 and CDR2 are LGHDT and YNNKEL (reference sequence). This CDR3 is 15 amino acids long. The J segment lost 2 bases and the V segment lost 5 bases, leaving 6 bases of the junction unmatched. This CDR3 reads CASSATSGEQETQYF. The DNA of the CDR3 is TGTGCCAGCAGCGCGACTAGCGGCGAACAAGAGACCCAGTACTTC.

J is TRBJ2-5 and V is TRBV9, with TRBD1 matching over 7 bases. V was clipped by 4 bases and J by 1 base; unmatched bases: 7. The germline V gene encodes CDR1 SGDLS and CDR2 YYNGEE. The CDR3 is 15 amino acids. CDR3 in amino acids: CASSPGTASQETQYF. In DNA, the CDR3 is TGTGCCAGCAGCCCCGGGACAGCTTCCCAAGAGACCCAGTACTTC.

V usage is TRBV3-1 (or the pseudogene TRBV3-2) and J usage is TRBJ2-5; weak D call: TRBD1 (6 bases). The V gene's germline CDR1 is LGHDT and CDR2 YNNKEL (reference sequence). The CDR3 extends over 13 amino acids. V was pared by 4 bases and J by 5 bases, with 11 bases between. The CDR3 region is CASSPTGSETQYF. CDR3 nucleotides: TGTGCCAGCAGCCCAACAGGGAGCGAGACCCAGTACTTC.

In this sample, this clone turned up many times. The rearrangement links TRBV4-1 to TRBJ2-6; TRBD1 aligns across 12 bases. CDR3 length: 18 amino acids. J gave up 2 bases and V 4 bases, and 6 bases lay outside the gene matches. Germline CDR1 is MGHRA and CDR2 is YSYEKL. In DNA form, the CDR3 reads TGCGCCAGCAGCCGCGGGACAGGGGGCTCTACTGGGGCCAACGTCCTGACTTTC. This sequence encodes CASSRGTGGSTGANVLTF.

This clone was seen only a few times. V usage is TRBV6-5 and J usage is TRBJ1-4; TRBD1 is a possible D gene (5 bases). The CDR3 spans 15 residues. CDR1 is MNHEY, CDR2 SVGAGI, per germline. V was cut by 6 bases and J by 4 bases, with 15 bases left in between. The CDR3 is CASSLMQGNNEKLFF. DNA of the CDR3: TGTGCCAGCAGCCTAATGCAGGGAAATAATGAAAAACTGTTTTTT.

The chain has TRBV6-5 and TRBJ2-1; tentatively, D is TRBD2 (6 bases). Germline loops: CDR1 MNHEY, CDR2 SVGAGI. The CDR3 extends over 16 amino acids. V lost 1 base and J 5 bases, leaving 15 bases between the germline ends. The CDR3 sequence is CASSYWGGYLHNEQFF. The CDR3 DNA follows: TGTGCCAGCAGTTACTGGGGAGGCTATCTCCACAATGAGCAGTTCTTC.